This T cell receptor (beta chain) was captured in a study of cytomegalovirus exposure and HLA in healthy donors. Germline CDR1 SGHRS, CDR2 YFSETQ. The J segment lost 2 bases and the V segment lost 4 bases, leaving 5 bases of the junction unmatched. The CDR3 contains 16 residues. Data came from immunoSEQ multiplex PCR; TCRdb stores just in-frame clones and leaves some out. The profile covers about 360,000 clones, with approximately 90% appearing a single time and 0.83% taken by the ten largest. On this clone itself: Other DNA sequences in the same sample also yield this CDR3.

The chain joins TRBV5-1 to TRBJ2-1; 11 bases are a match to TRBD2. The sequence was collected from a woman under 30 in good health and CMV-seronegative. Sample: PBMCs. The DNA of the CDR3 is TGCGCCAGCAGCCTCCCGGGACTAGCGGCCTACAATGAGCAGTTCTTC. Translating it yields CASSLPGLAAYNEQFF.